This entry describes one T cell receptor beta chain. Its antigen is unknown. Reverse transcription of roughly 0.45 to 1 ug RNA used random hexamers. From the immunoSEQ multiplex PCR reads, TCRdb called clonotypes with MiXCR, one entry per CDR3 protein. This sample carries over a thousand distinct CDR3 sequences, around 72% of them seen once, and the ten largest clones take about a quarter. The data derive from a study of CD8 T cells in Susac syndrome. As for the study in general: Treatment at blood withdrawal was none, corticosteroids, or intravenous immunoglobulin alone in Susac syndrome patients. Regarding the study as a whole: The number of individuals included in the study's TCR sequencing and HLA analysis was acknowledged as relatively small.

CD27 and CD45RA staining defined memory subsets for TEMRA sorting. TCR beta sequencing was performed on blood CD8+ and CD4+ T cells. J gave up 4 bases and V 6 bases, and 9 bases lay outside the gene matches. CDR1 SEHNR and CDR2 FQNEAQ come from the germline V gene (reference sequence). The CDR3 has 15 amino acids. The sequenced sample was CD8+ TEMRA cells from PBMCs. Indicated subset: FACS-sorted terminally differentiated effector memory CD8+ T cells re-expressing CD45RA (CD8+ TEMRA). The chain combines TRBV7-9 with TRBJ1-2; 9 nucleotides match TRBD1. The TCR sequence derives from a human donor with Susac syndrome. The DNA for the CDR3 is TGTGCCAGCAGTCCAGGGGGGGACAGGGTCTATGGCTACACCTTC. Translated: CASSPGGDRVYGYTF. Complete variable domain (other parts from reference TRBV7-9 and TRBJ1-2): DTGVSQNPRHKITKRGQNVTFRCDPISEHNRLYWYRQTLGQGPEFLTYFQNEAQLEKSRLLSDRFSAERPKGSFSTLEIQRTEQGDSAMYLCASSPGGDRVYGYTFGSGTRLTVV.